This T cell receptor beta chain was sequenced for a study of CD8 T cells in Susac syndrome. On the study more broadly: Patients with Susac syndrome had blood drawn and were at that point therapy-naive, on corticosteroids, or on intravenous immunoglobulin alone.

As regards this clonotype: Its antigen is undetermined.

RNA totalling about 0.45 to 1 ug underwent reverse transcription with random hexamers. One entry per CDR3 protein results from TCRdb running MiXCR on the immunoSEQ multiplex PCR reads. The sample includes some 130,000 distinct CDR3 sequences, roughly 94% of them seen just once. General study results and limits: The total CD8+ repertoires yielded 15 to 20 Susac-specific public clones and the CD8+ TEMRA repertoires yielded five.

The sequenced target, TCR beta, came from blood CD8+ and CD4+ T cells. The Susac syndrome patients fit the recently defined diagnostic criteria for definite or probable disease. The CDR3 contains 14 residues. Germline values: CDR1 MDHEN, CDR2 SYDVKM. Trimming removed 6 bases from V and 2 bases from J, with 13 bases in between. Sequenced material: CD8+ T cells from PBMCs. The chain links TRBV28 to TRBJ1-2; D is unclear. The receptor's source is a human donor with Susac syndrome. The CDR3 coding sequence is TGTGCCAGCAGCCGTGATCGAGAAAACTATGGCTACACCTTC. Amino acids: CASSRDRENYGYTF.